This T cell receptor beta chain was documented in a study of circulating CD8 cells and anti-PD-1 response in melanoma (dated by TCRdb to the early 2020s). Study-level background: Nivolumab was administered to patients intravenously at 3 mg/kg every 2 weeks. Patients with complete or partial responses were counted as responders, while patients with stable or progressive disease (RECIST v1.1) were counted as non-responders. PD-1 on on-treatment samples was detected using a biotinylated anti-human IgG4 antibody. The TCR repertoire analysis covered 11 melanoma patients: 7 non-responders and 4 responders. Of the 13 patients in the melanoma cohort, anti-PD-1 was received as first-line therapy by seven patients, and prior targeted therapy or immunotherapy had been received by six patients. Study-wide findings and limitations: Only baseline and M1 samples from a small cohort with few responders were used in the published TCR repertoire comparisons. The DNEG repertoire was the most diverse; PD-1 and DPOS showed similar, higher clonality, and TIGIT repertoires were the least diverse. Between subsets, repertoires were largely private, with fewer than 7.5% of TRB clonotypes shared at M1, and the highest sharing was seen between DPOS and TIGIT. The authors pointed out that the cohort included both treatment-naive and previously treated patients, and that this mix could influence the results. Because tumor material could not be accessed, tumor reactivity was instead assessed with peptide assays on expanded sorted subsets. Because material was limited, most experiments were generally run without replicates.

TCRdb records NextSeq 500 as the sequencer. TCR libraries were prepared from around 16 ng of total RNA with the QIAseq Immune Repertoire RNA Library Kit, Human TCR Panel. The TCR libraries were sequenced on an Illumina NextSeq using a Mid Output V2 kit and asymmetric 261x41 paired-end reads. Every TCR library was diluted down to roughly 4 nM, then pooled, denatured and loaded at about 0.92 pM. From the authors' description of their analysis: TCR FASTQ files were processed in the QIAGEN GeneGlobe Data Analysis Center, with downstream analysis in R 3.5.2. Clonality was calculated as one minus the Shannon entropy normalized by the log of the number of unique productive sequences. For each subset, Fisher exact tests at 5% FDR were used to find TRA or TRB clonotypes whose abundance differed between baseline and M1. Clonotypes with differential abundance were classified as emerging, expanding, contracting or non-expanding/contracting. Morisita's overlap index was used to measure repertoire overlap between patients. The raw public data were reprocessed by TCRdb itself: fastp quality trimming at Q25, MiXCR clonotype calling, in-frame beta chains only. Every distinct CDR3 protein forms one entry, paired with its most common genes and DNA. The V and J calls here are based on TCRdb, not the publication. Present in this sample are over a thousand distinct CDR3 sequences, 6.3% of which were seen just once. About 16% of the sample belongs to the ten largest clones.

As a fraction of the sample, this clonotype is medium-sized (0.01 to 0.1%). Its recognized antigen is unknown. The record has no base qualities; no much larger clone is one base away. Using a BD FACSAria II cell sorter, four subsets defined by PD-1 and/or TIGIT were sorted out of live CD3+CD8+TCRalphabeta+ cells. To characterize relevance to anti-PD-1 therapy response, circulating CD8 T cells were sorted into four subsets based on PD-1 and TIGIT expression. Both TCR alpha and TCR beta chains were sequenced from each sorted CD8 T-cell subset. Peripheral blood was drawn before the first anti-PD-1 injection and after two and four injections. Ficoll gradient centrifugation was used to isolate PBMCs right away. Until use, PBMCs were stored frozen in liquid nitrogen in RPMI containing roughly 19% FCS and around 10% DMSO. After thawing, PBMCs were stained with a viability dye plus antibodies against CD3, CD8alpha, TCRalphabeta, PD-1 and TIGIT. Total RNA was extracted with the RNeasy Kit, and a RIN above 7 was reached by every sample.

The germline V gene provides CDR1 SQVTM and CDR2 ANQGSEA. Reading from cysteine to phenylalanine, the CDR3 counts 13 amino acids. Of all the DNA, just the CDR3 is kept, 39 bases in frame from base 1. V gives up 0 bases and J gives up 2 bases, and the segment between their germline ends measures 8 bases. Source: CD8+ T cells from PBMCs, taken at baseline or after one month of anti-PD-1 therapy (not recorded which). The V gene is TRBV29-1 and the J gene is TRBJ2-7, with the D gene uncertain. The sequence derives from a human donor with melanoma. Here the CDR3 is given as CSVEDASTYEQYF. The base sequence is TGCAGCGTTGAAGATGCATCCACCTACGAGCAGTACTTC.